The 13 T cell receptor beta chains listed next were all sequenced from one sample in a study of cytomegalovirus exposure and HLA in healthy donors. Researchers ran the PCR with 60 Vbeta and 13 Jbeta primers. Generated by immunoSEQ multiplex PCR, the TCRdb table keeps only in-frame clones and is missing some. Among under 70,000 clones listed, more than 80% were seen once. The sequenced sample consisted of PBMCs. Receptors originate from a woman in her twenties or thirties in good health and CMV-seronegative.

The V call is TRBV29-1, the J call TRBJ2-5; 8 nucleotides agree with TRBD2. CDR1 is SQVTM, CDR2 ANQGSEA, per germline. V dropped 3 bases and J dropped 4; count of bases not matched to a gene: 4. The length of the CDR3 is 13 residues. CDR3: CSVDTSGGETQYF. DNA of the CDR3: TGCAGCGTTGACACTAGCGGAGGAGAGACCCAGTACTTC.

The gene calls are TRBV19 and TRBJ2-3; maybe TRBD2 (6 bases). This CDR3 spans 15 amino acids. Trimming left V 3 bases short and J 1 base short, with 11 bases between. Germline V gives CDR1 LNHDA, CDR2 SQIVND (reference sequence). CDR3 sequence: CASSISASGTDTQYF. CDR3 sequence (DNA): TGTGCCAGTAGTATTTCGGCTAGCGGCACAGATACGCAGTATTTT.

The chain carries TRBV7-6 and TRBJ1-5; D not certain. Deletions cut 5 bases from V and 0 bases from J, with 5 bases between. The CDR3 covers 13 residues. Germline assignment: CDR1 SGHVS and CDR2 FNYEAQ. The CDR3 coding sequence is TGTGCCAGCAGCCGCTATAGCAATCAGCCCCAGCATTTT. Its protein product is CASSRYSNQPQHF.

This clone was detected a few times. J is TRBJ1-4 and V is TRBV7-9; perhaps TRBD1 as D (5 bases). The CDR3 runs to 14 residues. The V gene lost 2 bases and the J gene lost 8 bases, with 12 bases spanning the gap. CDR1 and CDR2 from the germline V gene are SEHNR and FQNEAQ (reference sequence). In DNA form, the CDR3 reads TGTGCCAGCAGCTTACAGGGCCCAAACGAAAAACTGTTTTTT. It codes for CASSLQGPNEKLFF. Full variable domain (missing parts from reference TRBV7-9 and TRBJ1-4): DTGVSQNPRHKITKRGQNVTFRCDPISEHNRLYWYRQTLGQGPEFLTYFQNEAQLEKSRLLSDRFSAERPKGSFSTLEIQRTEQGDSAMYLCASSLQGPNEKLFFGSGTQLSVL.

The chain uses TRBV28 and TRBJ2-1, with 12 positions matching TRBD2. V dropped 4 bases and J dropped 10; count of bases not matched to a gene: 11. This CDR3 comprises 16 residues. The germline gives CDR1 MDHEN, CDR2 SYDVKM. Here the CDR3 DNA reads TGTGCCAGCAGTTCGCGACTAGCGGGAGAGGCTTGGGAGCAGTTCTTC. Translated: CASSSRLAGEAWEQFF.

The rearrangement links TRBV7-3 to TRBJ2-1, with TRBD2 matching 13 bases. CDR1 and CDR2 from the germline V gene are SGHTA and FQGTGA. J was trimmed by 6 bases and V by 2 bases; bases with no gene match: 1. The CDR3 is made up of 15 amino acids. Here the CDR3 DNA reads TGTGCCAGCAGCTTAGGGACTAGCGGGATCAATGAGCAGTTCTTC. Protein product: CASSLGTSGINEQFF.

The chain couples TRBV6-5 to TRBJ2-5; D unclear. CDR1 and CDR2 from the germline V gene are MNHEY and SVGAGI. There are 13 residues in the CDR3. Trimming removed 4 bases from V and 1 base from J, with 7 bases in between. CDR3 DNA: TGTGCCAGCAGTTCGCCGGGCCAAGAGACCCAGTACTTC. Its translation: CASSSPGQETQYF.

The sample holds one count of this clone. This chain connects TRBV5-1 to TRBJ2-3; tentatively, D is TRBD2 (5 bases). Germline V gene lookup returns CDR1 SGHRS and CDR2 YFSETQ. The CDR3 is 14 residues long. The germline V and J ends were trimmed by 3 bases and 6 bases, with 14 bases remaining between them. Written as DNA, the CDR3 is TGCGCCAGCAGCTATGAACTAGTTAGCGATACGCAGTATTTT. It yields the protein CASSYELVSDTQYF.

The chain carries TRBV7-2 and TRBJ2-5, with D maybe TRBD1 (6 bases). Germline loops: CDR1 SGHTA, CDR2 FQGNSA. V was shortened by 5 bases and J by 2 bases, with 21 bases between the two germline ends. The CDR3 length is 17 residues. The CDR3 DNA is TGTGCCAGCAGCCGAACCGTCCCCGGGACATCACAAGAGACCCAGTACTTC. Its translation: CASSRTVPGTSQETQYF.

The chain carries TRBV6-1 and TRBJ2-7, with 10 positions matching TRBD1. CDR3 length equals 15 residues. Germline V gene data show CDR1 as MNHNS and CDR2 as SASEGT. Trimming removed 1 base from V and 5 bases from J; junction bases left unmatched: 5. The CDR3 here is CASSEVGTGDHEQYF. The CDR3, as DNA: TGTGCCAGCAGTGAAGTTGGGACAGGGGACCACGAGCAGTACTTC.

This rearrangement joins TRBV7-2 to TRBJ2-5; 7 bases are a match to TRBD2. CDR3 length equals 19 residues. The germline CDR1 and CDR2 sequences are SGHTA and FQGNSA. The V segment lost 5 bases and the J segment 2 bases; nucleotides outside the gene matches: 20. The DNA of the CDR3 is TGTGCCAGCAGCACACCACTCCCCCCCTCGGAGCGGGGTCAAGAGACCCAGTACTTC. Amino acid sequence: CASSTPLPPSERGQETQYF.

The V and J genes are TRBV2 and TRBJ2-5; 7 nucleotides line up with TRBD2. The length of the CDR3 is 15 residues. The V segment lost 0 bases and the J segment 5 bases; nucleotides outside the gene matches: 6. Germline V gene data show CDR1 as SNHLY and CDR2 as FYNNEI. CDR3 nucleotides: TGTGCCAGCAGTGAAGCCGCGGGAGCGGAGGAGACCCAGTACTTC. Translation: CASSEAAGAEETQYF.

This clone was seen just once. The chain has TRBV9 and TRBJ2-1; 10 positions agree with TRBD2. Germline lookup yields CDR1 SGDLS and CDR2 YYNGEE. V trimming: 3 bases; J trimming: 6 bases; junction bases outside the gene matches: 3. This CDR3 comprises 14 residues. The CDR3 spells CASSGASGSNEQFF. DNA of the CDR3: TGTGCCAGCAGCGGGGCTAGCGGGAGCAATGAGCAGTTCTTC.